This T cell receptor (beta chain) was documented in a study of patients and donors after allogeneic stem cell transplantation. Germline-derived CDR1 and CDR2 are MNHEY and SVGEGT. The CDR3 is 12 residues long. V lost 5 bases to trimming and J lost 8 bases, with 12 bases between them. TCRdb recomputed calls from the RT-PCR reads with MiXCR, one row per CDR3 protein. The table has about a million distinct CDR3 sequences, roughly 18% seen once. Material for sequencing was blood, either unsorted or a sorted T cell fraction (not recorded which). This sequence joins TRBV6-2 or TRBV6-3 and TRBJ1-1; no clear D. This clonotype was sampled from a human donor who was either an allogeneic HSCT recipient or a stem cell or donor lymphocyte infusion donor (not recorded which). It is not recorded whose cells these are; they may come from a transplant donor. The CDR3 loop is CASSPSAREAFF. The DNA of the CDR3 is TGTGCCAGCAGTCCGTCCGCAAGGGAAGCTTTCTTT.